These T cell receptor beta chains were read from a single sample in a study of low-dose radiotherapy and immunotherapy resistance in tumors. TCRdb ran MiXCR on the reads and lists one entry per CDR3 protein. The sample includes around 79,000 distinct CDR3 sequences, 15% to 20% of them seen just once. The source was PBMCs, collected before treatment. Source of these receptors: a male donor with prostate cancer. Each CDR3 is given with its conserved first and last residue. A D gene is named only where the DNA matches it firmly. Expanded clones are given a class, and other clones once, few, many or no size at all.

J gene	V gene	clone size	D gene	CDR3 DNA	CDR3 protein
TRBJ1-1	TRBV5-8	many	NA	TGTGCCAGCAGCTCCAACAGGTTCTGGAACACTGAAGCTTTCTTT	CASSSNRFWNTEAFF
TRBJ1-5	TRBV29-1	medium-sized	NA	TGCAGCGTCGGCGGACAGAACAATCAGCCCCAGCATTTT	CSVGGQNNQPQHF
TRBJ2-3	TRBV5-4	many	TRBD1	TGTGCCAGCAGCTTGGGAGGGGCAGGGGGATCAGATACGCAGTATTTT	CASSLGGAGGSDTQYF
TRBJ2-3	TRBV27	many	TRBD1	TGTGCCAGCAGTGAACAACAGGGGGCGAATACGCAGTATTTT	CASSEQQGANTQYF
TRBJ1-5	TRBV6-1	many	NA	TGTGCCAGCAGTGAATCGGGGGCCGATCAGCCCCAGCATTTT	CASSESGADQPQHF
TRBJ2-7	TRBV2	many	NA	TGTGCCAGCAGTGATGTGGTATACGGGTCCTACGAGCAGTACTTC	CASSDVVYGSYEQYF
TRBJ2-5	TRBV5-1	few	NA	TGCGCCAGCAGCGAACTGGAGACCCAGTACTTC	CASSELETQYF
TRBJ2-1	TRBV7-3	NA	NA	TGTGCCAGCAGCTTGGGGACCGGGACACTCAATGAGCAGTTCTTC	CASSLGTGTLNEQFF
TRBJ2-1	TRBV28	many	NA	TGTGCCAGCAGTCACGGGTTAGTGGGAGGTTCCTACAATGAGCAGTTCTTC	CASSHGLVGGSYNEQFF
TRBJ2-1	TRBV6-2/TRBV6-3	many	TRBD2	TGTGCCAGCAGTCGACCGACTAGCGGGGGGTTCAATGAGCAGTTCTTC	CASSRPTSGGFNEQFF
TRBJ1-1	TRBV29-1	many	NA	TGCAGCACACTGACATCGACTGAAGCTTTCTTT	CSTLTSTEAFF
TRBJ2-1	TRBV18	many	TRBD2	TGTGCCAGCTCACCATTACTAGCGGGAGTAGATGAGCAGTTCTTC	CASSPLLAGVDEQFF
TRBJ1-5	TRBV29-1	many	TRBD1	TGCAGCGCCAGGGGGGGGCAGGGAGGTCAGCCCCAGCATTTT	CSARGGQGGQPQHF
TRBJ2-7	TRBV25-1	many	TRBD1	TGTGCCAGCAGTGGGACAGGGATGACCTACGAGCAGTACTTC	CASSGTGMTYEQYF
TRBJ2-3	TRBV6-2/TRBV6-3	many	NA	TGTGCCAGCAGTTACTCGGACCGAAACACAGATACGCAGTATTTT	CASSYSDRNTDTQYF
TRBJ2-2	TRBV6-1	many	NA	TGTGCCAGCAGTGACTTGTTAAACACCGGGGAGCTGTTTTTT	CASSDLLNTGELFF
TRBJ1-6	TRBV4-1	many	NA	TGCGCCAGCAGCCGCGGGACATCGGATCGGAATTCACCCCTCCACTTT	CASSRGTSDRNSPLHF
TRBJ2-7	TRBV7-8	many	TRBD1	TGTGCCAGCAGCCGAGGACAGGGGAAGCCCTACGAGCAGTACTTC	CASSRGQGKPYEQYF
TRBJ2-1	TRBV14	many	NA	TGTGCCAGCATTCCCGGACAAGGGAACAATGAGCAGTTCTTC	CASIPGQGNNEQFF
TRBJ1-4	TRBV20-1	many	NA	TGCAGTGCTATTCGGGGAGCGAATGAAAAACTGTTTTTT	CSAIRGANEKLFF
TRBJ1-5	TRBV18	once	TRBD1	TGTGCCAGCTCACCCCTGGGACAGGGGAATCAGCCCCAGCATTTT	CASSPLGQGNQPQHF
TRBJ1-5	TRBV5-1	many	NA	TGCGCCAGCAGCGTCGACATTAATCAGCCCCAGCATTTT	CASSVDINQPQHF
TRBJ2-7	TRBV5-1	NA	NA	TGCGCCAGCAGCGCGGAGGGGTATTACGAGCAGTACTTC	CASSAEGYYEQYF
TRBJ2-5	TRBV27	many	NA	TGTGCCAGCAGCCAACTTACACAGGGTTTGGAGACCCAGTACTTC	CASSQLTQGLETQYF
TRBJ2-7	TRBV7-6	many	NA	TGTGCCAGCAGCTTAGGCGGGACAGCCTCCTACGAGCAGTACTTC	CASSLGGTASYEQYF
TRBJ2-1	TRBV2	many	NA	TGTGCCAGCATACGACAGCGGAGTAGAAACAATGAGCAGTTCTTC	CASIRQRSRNNEQFF
TRBJ2-5	TRBV7-2	many	NA	TGTGCCAGCAGCTTAGCAAGTCAAAGGTACCAAGAGACCCAGTACTTC	CASSLASQRYQETQYF
TRBJ2-1	TRBV2	many	NA	TGTGCCAGCAGTGAGGGAGGCGTCCCCAATGAGCAGTTCTTC	CASSEGGVPNEQFF
TRBJ1-3	TRBV9	NA	TRBD1	TGTGCCAGCAGCGCCTGGACAGGGGGCGAGACTGGAAACACCATATATTTT	CASSAWTGGETGNTIYF
TRBJ2-1	TRBV3-1	many	TRBD2	TGTGCCAGCAGCGCCGGGACTAGCGGCTCGGGGCAGTTCTTC	CASSAGTSGSGQFF
TRBJ2-5	TRBV3-1	many	NA	TGTGCCAGCAGCCTCCGGGGGGCCGTGATAGAGACCCAGTACTTC	CASSLRGAVIETQYF
TRBJ2-3	TRBV14	many	TRBD2	TGTGCCAGCAGCCAGGTAGCGGGAGGTCTCGGGGATACGCAGTATTTT	CASSQVAGGLGDTQYF
TRBJ1-1	TRBV7-6	many	NA	TGTGCCAGCAGCCTGACGGGAGGGATGAACACTGAAGCTTTCTTT	CASSLTGGMNTEAFF
TRBJ2-7	TRBV21-1	many	NA	TGTGCCAGCAGCAAGGCTAGCGGGCCTCTGTCAATGCAGTACTTC	CASSKASGPLSMQYF
TRBJ2-3	TRBV3-1	many	NA	TGTGCCAGCAGCCAAGGCGGCCAGGGGCGCACAGATACGCAGTATTTT	CASSQGGQGRTDTQYF
TRBJ1-6	TRBV2	many	TRBD1	TGTGCCAGCAGTGGAGCGGGACAGTCCTCCTATAATTCACCCCTCCACTTT	CASSGAGQSSYNSPLHF
TRBJ2-7	TRBV2	many	TRBD1	TGTGCCAGCAGTGGGCTACAGGGGTTCTACGAGCAGTACTTC	CASSGLQGFYEQYF
TRBJ2-1	TRBV30	many	TRBD2	TGTGCCTGGAGTCGAGGCGGCGGGAGTGGTAATGAGCAGTTCTTC	CAWSRGGGSGNEQFF
TRBJ1-6	TRBV4-1	many	NA	TGCGCCAGCACAGCCGCCCAGGGTGAGGACCGGGTGAGCTCCTATAATTCACCCCTCCACTTT	CASTAAQGEDRVSSYNSPLHF
TRBJ2-5	TRBV5-1	few	TRBD2	TGCGCCACCAGGACTTTAGCGGGAACACAAGAGACCCAGTACTTC	CATRTLAGTQETQYF
TRBJ2-3	TRBV20-1	many	NA	TGCAGTGCTACCCGTGGGAATACGCAGTATTTT	CSATRGNTQYF
TRBJ2-3	TRBV26	NA	NA	TGTGCCAGCCTCTTAGCGGGGAGCACAGATACGCAGTATTTT	CASLLAGSTDTQYF
TRBJ1-6	TRBV5-6	once	TRBD1	TGTGCCAGCAGCCTGAGACAGGGGGCGACGGATTCACCCCTCCACTTT	CASSLRQGATDSPLHF
TRBJ2-5	TRBV13	many	TRBD1	TGTGCCAGCAGCACGACACAGGGGGCGATTGGAGAGACCCAGTACTTC	CASSTTQGAIGETQYF
TRBJ1-1	TRBV11-2	few	NA	TGTGCCAGCAGCTTAGAGGGGAGTAACACTGAAGCTTTCTTT	CASSLEGSNTEAFF
TRBJ2-4	TRBV7-2	many	NA	TGTGCCAGCAGCTCGGACACTCTAGCCAAAAACATTCAGTACTTC	CASSSDTLAKNIQYF
TRBJ1-4	TRBV5-4	few	NA	TGTGCCAGCAGCCCCCCCCCGCCGGGGAATGAAAAACTGTTTTTT	CASSPPPPGNEKLFF
TRBJ2-5	TRBV20-1	many	TRBD2	TGCAGTGCTAGAGCAGGGAGACTAGCGGGGGGGCTGGGTTATGAGACCCAGTACTTC	CSARAGRLAGGLGYETQYF
TRBJ2-1	TRBV24-1	many	TRBD2	TGTGCCACCAGTGGCGGGAGCTCCTACAATGAGCAGTTCTTC	CATSGGSSYNEQFF
TRBJ1-2	TRBV20-1	NA	TRBD1	TGCAGTGCTCCCCCTCTGGGACAGGGGTACTATGGCTACACCTTC	CSAPPLGQGYYGYTF
TRBJ1-5	TRBV18	many	NA	TGTGCCAGCCACGCGGGACCGGGACAAGTAAGGCCCCAGCATTTT	CASHAGPGQVRPQHF
TRBJ2-1	TRBV20-1	many	TRBD2	TGCAGTGCTAGAGTTTTATCGGGGGGGGGTGAGCAGTTCTTC	CSARVLSGGGEQFF
TRBJ1-2	TRBV6-2/TRBV6-3	many	NA	TGTGCCAGCAGAGAAGACATGTATGGCTACACCTTC	CASREDMYGYTF